These 10 T cell receptor beta chains were sequenced from one sample in a study of shared clonotypes between healthy human individuals. Clones were read by immunoSEQ multiplex PCR, and TCRdb kept only the in-frame ones, dropping some. Among 2 million to 2.5 million clones listed, roughly 95% were seen once. Naive CD8 isolation took CD45RO-negative cells positively selected for CCR7 and excluded terminally differentiated effector memory CD45RA+ cells. Sequencing input: naive CD8+ T cells sorted from blood. These receptors originate from a young man in good health.

V and J are TRBV27 and TRBJ1-1; a weak D match, TRBD1 (5 bases). Germline lookup yields CDR1 MNHEY and CDR2 SMNVEV (reference sequence). V was trimmed by 4 bases and J by 4 bases, leaving 13 bases between them. CDR3 length: 14 amino acids. In DNA form, the CDR3 reads TGTGCCAGCAGTTCCCCAGGGCTAGGCACTGAAGCTTTCTTT. It yields the protein CASSSPGLGTEAFF.

The V call is TRBV15, the J call TRBJ2-1; 10 positions match TRBD2. The germline gives CDR1 LNHNV, CDR2 YYDKDF (reference sequence). Germline trimming cut 8 bases from V and 4 bases from J; bases unmatched to any gene: 5. The CDR3 loop spans 14 amino acids. This CDR3 reads CATEELAGYNEQFF. Here the CDR3 DNA reads TGTGCCACCGAAGAACTAGCGGGGTACAATGAGCAGTTCTTC.

This clone has a single count. This chain connects TRBV28 to TRBJ1-5, with a possible D match to TRBD1 (6 bases). V lost 3 bases to trimming and J lost 6 bases, with 12 bases between them. The CDR3 is 14 residues long. The V gene's germline CDR1 is MDHEN and CDR2 SYDVKM. For the CDR3, the DNA is TGTGCCAGCAGTTTTTCGGGGGCCAGTCAGCCCCAGCATTTT. Translating gives CASSFSGASQPQHF.

V usage is TRBV11-2 and J usage is TRBJ1-6; D call uncertain. Germline CDR1 SGHAT, CDR2 FQNNGV. CDR3 length: 15 residues. V gave up 1 base and J gave up 9 bases, with 13 bases separating them. This CDR3 reads CASSLGVGIFSPLHF. CDR3 nucleotide sequence: TGTGCCAGCAGCTTAGGAGTAGGGATCTTTTCACCCCTCCACTTT.

The CDR3 DNA sequence: TGTGCCAGCAGCTTAGGAGGTTATCAGGGACTTGGCTACACCTTC. Translation gives CASSLGGYQGLGYTF. The chain has TRBV7-9 and TRBJ1-2; tentatively, D is TRBD1 (5 bases). The CDR3 has 15 residues. V shed 1 base and J shed 7 bases, with 16 bases lying between them. The germline gives CDR1 SEHNR, CDR2 FQNEAQ (reference sequence).

This sequence joins TRBV7-8 and TRBJ2-3; D is unclear. This CDR3 spans 15 amino acids. Germline CDR1 reads SGHVS; CDR2 reads FQNEAQ. The ends were cut back, 2 bases at V and 1 base at J, with 10 bases in the middle. CDR3 DNA: TGTGCCAGCAGCTTAACGCTGGTCGGCACAGATACGCAGTATTTT. Protein: CASSLTLVGTDTQYF.

The CDR3 region has the DNA TGTGCCAGCAGTTTGGAGGGGACTAATGAAAAACTGTTTTTT. Translated: CASSLEGTNEKLFF. This rearrangement joins TRBV28 to TRBJ1-4; D may be TRBD1 (5 bases). The germline CDR1 and CDR2 sequences are MDHEN and SYDVKM. The CDR3 is made up of 14 amino acids. V lost 3 bases, J lost 2 bases, and 7 bases lay in between.

This clone has only a few counts. V gene TRBV2 combines with J gene TRBJ2-7, with D possibly being TRBD1 (5 bases). From germline, CDR1 is SNHLY and CDR2 FYNNEI. The V end was cut by 1 base, the J end by 0 bases, with 7 bases between. The CDR3 runs to 14 residues. CDR3 region: CASSEDDSSYEQYF. In DNA form, the CDR3 reads TGTGCCAGCAGTGAAGACGACAGCTCCTACGAGCAGTACTTC.

V usage is TRBV5-6 and J usage is TRBJ2-2; maybe TRBD1 (5 bases). CDR1 and CDR2 from the germline V gene are SGHDT and YYEEEE. The CDR3 length is 14 residues. The V end lost 3 bases, the J end lost 3 bases, and 9 bases lay between the germline ends. The CDR3 spells CASSSQGDTGELFF. CDR3 nucleotide sequence: TGTGCCAGCAGCTCCCAGGGTGACACCGGGGAGCTGTTTTTT.

The chain carries TRBV19 and TRBJ1-2, with D uncertain. CDR3 size: 13 residues. Trimming removed 9 bases from V and 2 bases from J, with 13 bases in between. CDR1 is LNHDA and CDR2 is SQIVND in the germline V gene (reference sequence). This CDR3 is CASFARANYGYTF. CDR3 coding DNA: TGTGCCAGCTTCGCTCGAGCAAACTATGGCTACACCTTC.